A selection of T cell receptor beta chains follows, all from one sample in a study of T cell repertoires in cytomegalovirus infection. TCRdb reprocessed the reads via MiXCR and lists one record per CDR3 protein. Of around 300,000 distinct CDR3 sequences in the sample, approximately 22% were seen once. The antigens these receptors bind are not known. The material sequenced was cultured PBMCs, taken from culture after CMV antigen stimulation. The receptor set was obtained from a human donor in good health (CMV status not recorded). Some clones in this sample may be carry-over from other donors' samples. The CDR3 runs from the conserved cysteine through the conserved F or W. A D gene is named only where the DNA matches it firmly. Where a row states a size, it is once, few, many or the class of an expanded clone; other rows omit it.

v_call: TRBV7-2; d_call: -; clone_size: many; j_call: TRBJ1-2; cdr3_aa: CASSLGAGAIYGYTF; cdr3_nt: TGTGCCAGCAGCCTCGGGGCAGGGGCGATCTATGGCTACACCTTC
v_call: TRBV12-5; d_call: -; clone_size: many; j_call: TRBJ1-5; cdr3_aa: CASGPAAGDNQPQHF; cdr3_nt: TGTGCTAGTGGTCCGGCGGCAGGGGACAATCAGCCCCAGCATTTT
v_call: TRBV24-1; d_call: -; clone_size: few; j_call: TRBJ1-2; cdr3_aa: CATSDTGGETHYGYTF; cdr3_nt: TGTGCCACCAGTGATACCGGAGGGGAGACACACTATGGCTACACCTTC
v_call: TRBV20-1; d_call: -; clone_size: few; j_call: TRBJ1-1; cdr3_aa: CSASSQGNTEAFF; cdr3_nt: TGCAGTGCTAGTTCCCAGGGGAACACTGAAGCTTTCTTT
v_call: TRBV7-6; d_call: TRBD2; clone_size: -; j_call: TRBJ2-5; cdr3_aa: CASSLVHGRETQYF; cdr3_nt: TGTGCCAGCAGCCTGGTACACGGGAGGGAGACCCAGTACTTC
v_call: TRBV30; d_call: TRBD1; clone_size: -; j_call: TRBJ1-2; cdr3_aa: CAWSGDSPYGYTF; cdr3_nt: TGTGCCTGGAGTGGGGACAGTCCCTATGGCTACACCTTC
v_call: TRBV7-8; d_call: -; clone_size: few; j_call: TRBJ1-6; cdr3_aa: CASSSTRTAGGHSPLHF; cdr3_nt: TGTGCCAGCAGCTCTACCAGGACAGCGGGGGGACATTCACCCCTCCACTTT
v_call: TRBV7-2; d_call: TRBD1; clone_size: few; j_call: TRBJ1-1; cdr3_aa: CASSSSTGVTEAFF; cdr3_nt: TGTGCCAGCAGCTCGTCAACAGGGGTCACTGAAGCTTTCTTT
v_call: TRBV15; d_call: TRBD2; clone_size: few; j_call: TRBJ2-3; cdr3_aa: CATSRGNSGRSDTQYF; cdr3_nt: TGTGCCACCAGCAGAGGGAATAGCGGGAGGTCAGATACGCAGTATTTT
v_call: TRBV19; d_call: -; clone_size: -; j_call: TRBJ2-1; cdr3_aa: CASSPRWGSPSNEQFF; cdr3_nt: TGTGCCAGTAGTCCGCGTTGGGGTAGCCCCTCCAATGAGCAGTTCTTC
v_call: TRBV6-2/TRBV6-3; d_call: -; clone_size: -; j_call: TRBJ2-1; cdr3_aa: CASSYRGREGFF; cdr3_nt: TGTGCCAGCAGTTACAGGGGGAGGGAGGGGTTCTTC
v_call: TRBV4-3; d_call: -; clone_size: few; j_call: TRBJ2-1; cdr3_aa: CASSRRKVDYNEQFF; cdr3_nt: TGCGCCAGCAGCCGTAGGAAGGTGGACTACAATGAGCAGTTCTTC
v_call: TRBV9; d_call: -; clone_size: -; j_call: TRBJ2-5; cdr3_aa: CASSVEGVSETQYF; cdr3_nt: TGTGCCAGCAGCGTAGAGGGAGTCTCGGAGACCCAGTACTTC
v_call: TRBV30; d_call: -; clone_size: -; j_call: TRBJ1-6; cdr3_aa: CAWSVGAGMDSPLHF; cdr3_nt: TGTGCCTGGAGTGTAGGTGCAGGGATGGATTCACCCCTCCACTTT
v_call: TRBV6-5; d_call: -; clone_size: -; j_call: TRBJ1-1; cdr3_aa: CASRVNPWSRTAGNTEAFF; cdr3_nt: TGTGCCAGCAGGGTAAACCCTTGGTCCCGGACAGCGGGGAACACTGAAGCTTTCTTT
v_call: TRBV19; d_call: -; clone_size: few; j_call: TRBJ1-5; cdr3_aa: CASTLRFTATNQPQHF; cdr3_nt: TGTGCCAGTACCTTGAGGTTCACGGCCACGAATCAGCCCCAGCATTTT